What follows are 25 T cell receptor beta chains derived from one specimen sequenced in a study of blood T cell repertoires in COVID-19. Sequencing was performed with immunoSEQ multiplex PCR; in TCRdb, only in-frame clones are kept and a portion is missing. The sample has under 200,000 clones; around 74% are singletons. Sequenced: peripheral blood. All receptors come from an elderly woman with acute or convalescent COVID-19.

This clone showed up just once. The chain links TRBV7-9 to TRBJ2-3, with 9 positions matching TRBD2. Per germline, CDR1 SEHNR and CDR2 FQNEAQ (reference sequence). Trimming at V came to 5 bases and at J to 6 bases, leaving 9 bases not matched to a gene. The CDR3 extends over 15 amino acids. CDR3 region: CASSPPASGKDTQYF. DNA for the CDR3: TGTGCCAGCAGCCCCCCGGCTAGCGGGAAGGATACGCAGTATTTT.

The chain is built from TRBV24-1 and TRBJ1-2; D might be TRBD1 (6 bases). Trimming left V 7 bases short and J 4 bases short, with 9 bases between. The CDR3 has 12 amino acids. CDR1 and CDR2 (germline): KGHDR, SFDVKD. CDR3 bases: TGTGCCACCAGCCTGACAGGCTATGGCTACACCTTC. Residues: CATSLTGYGYTF.

This clone has only one observation. The chain couples TRBV14 to TRBJ2-1, with TRBD2 matching 7 bases. From germline, CDR1 is SGHDN and CDR2 FVKESK. The CDR3 contains 15 residues. Germline trimming cut 2 bases from V and 3 bases from J; bases unmatched to any gene: 4. The CDR3 nucleotides read TGTGCCAGCAGCCAAAGAGCGGGATTCTACAATGAGCAGTTCTTC. It yields the protein CASSQRAGFYNEQFF.

The rearrangement uses TRBV3-1 (or the pseudogene TRBV3-2) and TRBJ1-4; D might be TRBD1 (6 bases). V was cut by 1 base and J by 8 bases, with 14 bases left in between. The CDR3 is 15 amino acids. The germline V gene has CDR1 LGHDT and CDR2 YNNKEL (reference sequence). CDR3 sequence: CASSQGSGGREKLFF. DNA for the CDR3: TGTGCCAGCAGCCAAGGATCTGGGGGCAGAGAAAAACTGTTTTTT.

The rearrangement joins TRBV7-9 to TRBJ1-1, with 8 bases matching TRBD1. Germline loops: CDR1 SEHNR, CDR2 FQNEAQ (reference sequence). The CDR3 spans 15 residues. The V and J ends lost 5 bases and 5 bases, in that order; junction bases with no gene match: 10. CDR3 protein: CASSNQGAFGTEAFF. CDR3 DNA: TGTGCCAGCAGCAACCAGGGGGCCTTCGGGACTGAAGCTTTCTTT.

The chain links TRBV2 to TRBJ2-3; no clear D gene. Trimming left V 1 base short and J 5 bases short, with 10 bases between. This CDR3 contains 14 residues. CDR1 is SNHLY and CDR2 is FYNNEI in the germline V gene. The CDR3 spells CASSEVSSRDTQYF. The CDR3, as DNA: TGTGCCAGCAGTGAAGTCTCCTCCAGAGATACGCAGTATTTT.

V is TRBV29-1 and J is TRBJ2-2; 7 nucleotides align to TRBD1. The V gene end was trimmed by 4 bases and the J gene end by 0 bases; junction bases not matched to a gene: 5. Germline lookup yields CDR1 SQVTM and CDR2 ANQGSEA. This CDR3 is built from 15 residues. The CDR3 DNA reads TGCAGCGTTGGATTCGGGACAGCGAACACCGGGGAGCTGTTTTTT. It yields the protein CSVGFGTANTGELFF.

This clone was seen a single time. The rearrangement joins TRBV28 to TRBJ2-7, with D tentatively TRBD2 (6 bases). V lost 8 bases to trimming and J lost 4 bases, with 15 bases between them. Germline V lookup: CDR1 MDHEN, CDR2 SYDVKM. The CDR3 consists of 13 residues. The CDR3 DNA reads as TGTGCCAGCGCCTCCGGGGGAGTTTACGAGCAGTACTTC. Residues: CASASGGVYEQYF.

The chain employs TRBV11-2 and TRBJ2-7, with a tentative D call TRBD1 (5 bases). The ends were cut back, 3 bases at V and 6 bases at J, with 15 bases in the middle. The CDR3 is 14 amino acids. Germline loops: CDR1 SGHAT, CDR2 FQNNGV. This chain's CDR3 is CASSFPRQGPEQYF. The DNA of the CDR3 is TGTGCCAGCAGCTTTCCCAGGCAGGGTCCCGAGCAGTACTTC. The full variable domain, its missing parts supplied by reference TRBV11-2 and TRBJ2-7, is EAGVAQSPRYKIIEKRQSVAFWCNPISGHATLYWYQQILGQGPKLLIQFQNNGVVDDSQLPKDRFSAERLKGVDSTLKIQPAKLEDSAVYLCASSFPRQGPEQYFGPGTRLTVT.

This clone was seen more than once but under ten times. The V and J genes are TRBV19 and TRBJ2-1; 8 positions agree with TRBD1. The CDR3 extends over 15 amino acids. J was trimmed by 7 bases and V by 7 bases; bases with no gene match: 12. Germline CDR1 LNHDA, CDR2 SQIVND (reference sequence). DNA of the CDR3: TGTGCCAGTACCCCGACAGGGGTTGTGGGGAATGAGCAGTTCTTC. Its protein is CASTPTGVVGNEQFF.

For the CDR3, the DNA is TGTGCCAGCAGCCTACGACTAGCGGGAGGGCCTTGGTACAATGAGCAGTTCTTC. It codes for CASSLRLAGGPWYNEQFF. The chain recombines TRBV7-6 with TRBJ2-1, with 14 bases that match TRBD2. V lost 5 bases to trimming and J lost 4 bases; unmatched junction nucleotides: 10. This CDR3 is built from 18 residues. Germline loops: CDR1 SGHVS, CDR2 FNYEAQ. The full variable domain, its missing parts supplied by reference TRBV7-6 and TRBJ2-1, is GAGVSQSPRYKVTKRGQDVALRCDPISGHVSLYWYRQALGQGPEFLTYFNYEAQQDKSGLPNDRFSAERPEGSISTLTIQRTEQRDSAMYRCASSLRLAGGPWYNEQFFGPGTRLTVL.

The J gene is TRBJ1-2, the V gene TRBV4-3; a possible D gene is TRBD1 (5 bases). The CDR3 extends over 15 amino acids. The ends were cut back, 1 base at V and 8 bases at J, with 17 bases in the middle. Germline V gene sequence: CDR1 LGHNA, CDR2 YSLEER. The CDR3 is CASSQGPRGEEGYTF. As DNA, the CDR3 is TGCGCCAGCAGCCAAGGGCCGAGAGGGGAGGAGGGCTACACCTTC.

The V and J genes are TRBV19 and TRBJ1-3, with D unresolved. V shed 4 bases and J shed 0 bases, with 10 bases lying between them. The CDR3 contains 15 residues. Germline V gives CDR1 LNHDA, CDR2 SQIVND (reference sequence). The CDR3 is CASSTRFTSGNTIYF. CDR3 sequence (DNA): TGTGCCAGTAGTACGCGGTTTACCTCTGGAAACACCATATATTTT.

This clone showed up just once. The chain has TRBV1 and TRBJ2-3; the table calls TRBD1, which could not be checked here. TRBV1 is designated a pseudogene. The length of the CDR3 is 16 residues. CDR3 protein: CTSSQEGRRTPDTQYF. The DNA of the CDR3 is TGCACCAGCAGCCAAGAGGGCAGGCGGACACCAGATACGCAGTATTTT.

The V gene is TRBV6-5, the J gene TRBJ1-6; D is unresolved. The germline CDR1 and CDR2 sequences are MNHEY and SVGAGI. The V end lost 7 bases, the J end lost 9 bases, and 16 bases lay between the germline ends. This CDR3 is 14 amino acids long. The DNA for the CDR3 is TGTGCCAGCACCGCACGGCCCCGGGGTTCACCCCTCCACTTT. It is translated as CASTARPRGSPLHF.

This chain joins TRBV6-5 and TRBJ1-1, with D maybe TRBD1 (6 bases). V was pared by 7 bases and J by 5 bases, with 17 bases between. Germline V gene data show CDR1 as MNHEY and CDR2 as SVGAGI. There are 14 residues in the CDR3. The CDR3 sequence is CASTKTWGRTEAFF. In DNA form, the CDR3 reads TGTGCCAGCACTAAAACCTGGGGGCGAACTGAAGCTTTCTTT.

The chain has TRBV7-8 and TRBJ2-3, with 9 nucleotides matching TRBD2. CDR1 SGHVS and CDR2 FQNEAQ come from the germline V gene. After removal of 7 bases from V and 3 bases from J, the junction contained 11 bases not matched to a gene. The CDR3 runs 16 residues. The CDR3 protein is CASTPGGGRVTDTQYF. In nucleotides, the CDR3 is TGTGCCAGCACCCCGGGCGGCGGGAGGGTGACAGATACGCAGTATTTT.

The V gene is TRBV5-1, the J gene TRBJ1-4; possible D gene TRBD1, 6 bases. Germline V gene lookup returns CDR1 SGHRS and CDR2 YFSETQ. This CDR3 region has 15 residues. V lost 4 bases to trimming and J lost 7 bases, with 17 bases between them. CDR3 sequence reads: CASSTNGVGGEKLFF. CDR3 in DNA: TGCGCCAGCAGCACTAACGGGGTAGGGGGTGAAAAACTGTTTTTT.

The chain combines TRBV19 with TRBJ2-2, with TRBD2 as a possible D gene (6 bases). The germline V gene has CDR1 LNHDA and CDR2 SQIVND (reference sequence). V gave up 5 bases and J gave up 6 bases, with 13 bases separating them. CDR3 size: 14 residues. The CDR3 coding sequence is TGTGCCAGTAGTCGAGTAGCGGAGTCCGGGGAGCTGTTTTTT. Its protein is CASSRVAESGELFF.

This clone was counted a single time. The V gene is TRBV4-2, the J gene TRBJ1-6; D is unresolved. Germline CDR1 reads LGHNA; CDR2 reads YNFKEQ. This CDR3 spans 15 amino acids. V lost 3 bases and J lost 0, with 6 bases in between. The CDR3 DNA follows: TGTGCCAGCAGCCAGGGGAGCTCCTATAATTCACCCCTCCACTTT. This sequence encodes CASSQGSSYNSPLHF.

This clone was seen only a few times. This chain joins TRBV20-1 and TRBJ2-7; D is perhaps TRBD2 (6 bases). The CDR3 contains 15 residues. Trimming pared 3 bases from V and 2 bases from J, leaving 17 bases between. Germline CDR1 and CDR2: DFQATT and SNEGSKA (reference sequence). The CDR3 DNA is TGCAGTGCTAGTGACGCGGAGGGGAGCGCCTACGAGCAGTACTTC. Its translation: CSASDAEGSAYEQYF.

This clone was recorded once. The rearrangement joins TRBV5-6 to TRBJ2-5, with 8 nucleotides matching TRBD1. The junction had 17 bases not matched to a gene; V was cut back by 0 bases and J by 4 bases. The CDR3 loop spans 19 amino acids. Germline CDR1 is SGHDT and CDR2 is YYEEEE. CDR3 sequence: CASSLGRGRGTARGETQYF. The CDR3 DNA reads TGTGCCAGCAGCTTGGGCAGGGGGCGCGGGACCGCAAGAGGAGAGACCCAGTACTTC. Full variable domain (remainder filled in from reference TRBV5-6 and TRBJ2-5): DAGVTQSPTHLIKTRGQQVTLRCSPKSGHDTVSWYQQALGQGPQFIFQYYEEEERQRGNFPDRFSGHQFPNYSSELNVNALLLGDSALYLCASSLGRGRGTARGETQYFGPGTRLLVL.

V usage is TRBV5-1 and J usage is TRBJ2-1; a possible D gene is TRBD2 (5 bases). Trimming took off 4 bases at V and 0 bases at J, with 14 bases between the two ends. The CDR3 has 16 amino acids. CDR1 is SGHRS and CDR2 is YFSETQ in the germline V gene. For the CDR3, the DNA is TGCGCCAGCAGCCTCGTCCGAGGGAGCTCCTACAATGAGCAGTTCTTC. Translating gives CASSLVRGSSYNEQFF.

This chain joins TRBV18 and TRBJ2-2, with 9 bases that match TRBD2. The CDR3 is 16 residues long. V shed 3 bases and J 1 base; nucleotides not matched to a gene: 3. Looked up from germline, CDR1 is KGHSH and CDR2 is LQKENI. The CDR3 nucleotides read TGTGCCAGCTCACCTAATAGCGGGAGGAACACCGGGGAGCTGTTTTTT. Translated: CASSPNSGRNTGELFF.

The chain recombines TRBV28 with TRBJ2-5, with 7 bases identical to TRBD1. The CDR3 covers 15 residues. V shed 3 bases and J 0 bases; nucleotides not matched to a gene: 4. Germline V lookup: CDR1 MDHEN, CDR2 SYDVKM. The CDR3 sequence is CASSLGRGYQETQYF. In DNA, the CDR3 is TGTGCCAGCAGTTTGGGCAGGGGGTACCAAGAGACCCAGTACTTC.